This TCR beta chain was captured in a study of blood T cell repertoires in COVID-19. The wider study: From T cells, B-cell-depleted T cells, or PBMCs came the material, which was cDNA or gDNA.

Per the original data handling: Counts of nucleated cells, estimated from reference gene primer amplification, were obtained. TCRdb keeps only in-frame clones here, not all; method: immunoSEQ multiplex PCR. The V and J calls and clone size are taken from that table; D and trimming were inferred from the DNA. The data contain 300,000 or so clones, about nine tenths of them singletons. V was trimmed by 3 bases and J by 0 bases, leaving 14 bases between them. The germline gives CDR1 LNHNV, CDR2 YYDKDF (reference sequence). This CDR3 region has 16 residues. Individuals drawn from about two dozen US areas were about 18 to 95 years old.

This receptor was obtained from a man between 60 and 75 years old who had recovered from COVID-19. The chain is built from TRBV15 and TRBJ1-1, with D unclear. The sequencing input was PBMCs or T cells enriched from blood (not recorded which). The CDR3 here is CATSRVYSFMNTEAFF. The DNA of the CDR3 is TGTGCCACCAGCAGGGTCTACAGCTTCATGAACACTGAAGCTTTCTTT.